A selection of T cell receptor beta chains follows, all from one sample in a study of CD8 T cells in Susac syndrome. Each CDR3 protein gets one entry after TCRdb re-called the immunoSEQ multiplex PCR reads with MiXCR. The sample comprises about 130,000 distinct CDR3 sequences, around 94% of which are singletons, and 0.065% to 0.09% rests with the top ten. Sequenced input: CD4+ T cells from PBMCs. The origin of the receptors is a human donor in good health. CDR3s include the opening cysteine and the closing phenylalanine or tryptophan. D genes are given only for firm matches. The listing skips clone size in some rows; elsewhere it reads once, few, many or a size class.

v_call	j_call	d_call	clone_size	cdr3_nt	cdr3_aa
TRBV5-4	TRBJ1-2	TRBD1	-	TGTGCCAGCAGCCCGTCCGGGACAGGGGCCAACTATGGCTACACCTTC	CASSPSGTGANYGYTF
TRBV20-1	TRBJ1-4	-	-	TGCAGTGCTAGGACTCGGATCGGTGAAAAACTGTTTTTT	CSARTRIGEKLFF
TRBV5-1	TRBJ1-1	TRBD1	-	TGCGCCAGCAGCACCGGGACAGGGGCTGAAGCTTTCTTT	CASSTGTGAEAFF
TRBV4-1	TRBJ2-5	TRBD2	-	TGCGCCAGCAGCCAACCGCTAGCGGGAGGAGAGGAGACCCAGTACTTC	CASSQPLAGGEETQYF
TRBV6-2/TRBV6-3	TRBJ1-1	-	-	TGTGCCAGCAGCCTAACCTTAAGGGTCCAGACTGAAGCTTTCTTT	CASSLTLRVQTEAFF
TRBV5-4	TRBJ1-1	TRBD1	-	TGTGCCAGCAGCGGATGGACAGGGGGCGTCACTGAAGCTTTCTTT	CASSGWTGGVTEAFF
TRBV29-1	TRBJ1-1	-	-	TGCAGCACATTTTGCCAGCTCGGAACTGAAGCTTTCTTT	CSTFCQLGTEAFF
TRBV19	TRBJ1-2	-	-	TGTGCCAGTAGTCCACTTGGAGGGGATCCTAACTATGGCTACACCTTC	CASSPLGGDPNYGYTF
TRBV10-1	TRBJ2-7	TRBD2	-	TGCGCCAGCAGTGATTATAGCGGGCTCTACGAGCAGTACTTC	CASSDYSGLYEQYF
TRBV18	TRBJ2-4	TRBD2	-	TGTGCCAGCTCACCTCCCGGACTAGCGGGGCACAAAAACATTCAGTACTTC	CASSPPGLAGHKNIQYF
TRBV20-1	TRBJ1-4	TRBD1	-	TGCAGTGCTAGAGCACAGGGGGGAGAAAAACTGTTTTTT	CSARAQGGEKLFF
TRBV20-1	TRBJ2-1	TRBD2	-	TGCAGTGCTAGGAGCCCCCAAACTAGCGGTTCCTACAATGAGCAGTTCTTC	CSARSPQTSGSYNEQFF
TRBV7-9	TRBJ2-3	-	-	TGTGCCAGCAGCACTCCCAGGGTGGGGAGCACAGATACGCAGTATTTT	CASSTPRVGSTDTQYF
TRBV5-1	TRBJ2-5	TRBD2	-	TGCGCCAGCAGCTTGTTCCTAGCGGATCAAGAGACCCAGTACTTC	CASSLFLADQETQYF
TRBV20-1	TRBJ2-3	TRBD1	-	TGCAGTGCTACCCCGACAGGGAGCACAGATACGCAGTATTTT	CSATPTGSTDTQYF
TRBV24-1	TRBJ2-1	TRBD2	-	TGTGCCACCCAACCTAAAGCGGGACTAGCGGGCTCCTACAATGAGCAGTTCTTC	CATQPKAGLAGSYNEQFF
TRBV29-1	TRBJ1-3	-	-	TGCAGCGTTTCAACTATACAGGGAACTGGAAACACCATATATTTT	CSVSTIQGTGNTIYF
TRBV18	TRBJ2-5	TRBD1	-	TGTGCCAGCTCAACTGACAGGGGAGATTTGGAGACCCAGTACTTC	CASSTDRGDLETQYF
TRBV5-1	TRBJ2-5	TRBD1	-	TGCGCCAGCAGCGTAACAGGGGGCCAAGAGACCCAGTACTTC	CASSVTGGQETQYF
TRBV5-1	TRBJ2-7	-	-	TGCGCCAGCAGCTTGGGTCAGGGCGACTACGAGCAGTACTTC	CASSLGQGDYEQYF
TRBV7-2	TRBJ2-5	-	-	TGTGCCAGCAGTCGTACATGGACCGCAGAGACCCAGTACTTC	CASSRTWTAETQYF
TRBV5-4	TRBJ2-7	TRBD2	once	TGTGCCAGCAGCTCCCGGACTAGCGGGAAGGTGTACGAGCAGTACTTC	CASSSRTSGKVYEQYF
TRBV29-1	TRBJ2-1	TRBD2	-	TGCAGCGTGACGATTAGCGGGAGGTCCTCCTACAATGAGCAGTTCTTC	CSVTISGRSSYNEQFF
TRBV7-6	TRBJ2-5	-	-	TGTGCCAGCAGCTTAAAGGGGGTTCAAGAGACCCAGTACTTC	CASSLKGVQETQYF
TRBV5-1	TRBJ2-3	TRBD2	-	TGCGCCAGCAGCCAGACTAGCGGGAGTCGGGATACGCAGTATTTT	CASSQTSGSRDTQYF
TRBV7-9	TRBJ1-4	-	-	TGTGCCAGCAGCTTCATCTTCTCGGGAGAGGATGAAAAACTGTTTTTT	CASSFIFSGEDEKLFF
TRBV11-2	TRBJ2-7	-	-	TGTGCCAGCAGCTTAGATTATGCTAGCGCGCTCACCTACGAGCAGTACTTC	CASSLDYASALTYEQYF
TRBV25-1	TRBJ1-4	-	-	TGTGCCAGCAGTAGACATAATGAAAAACTGTTTTTT	CASSRHNEKLFF
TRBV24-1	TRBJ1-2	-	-	TGTGCCACCAGCGACGGGTCTGGCTATGGCTACACCTTC	CATSDGSGYGYTF
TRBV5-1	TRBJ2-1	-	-	TGCGCCAGCAGCTTGGAACCAAACTCCTACAATGAGCAGTTCTTC	CASSLEPNSYNEQFF
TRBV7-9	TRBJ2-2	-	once	TGTGCCAGCAGCTTAGTAGTGTCGTACACCGGGGAGCTGTTTTTT	CASSLVVSYTGELFF
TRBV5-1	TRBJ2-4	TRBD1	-	TGCGCCAGCAGCCTACAGGGGCCAGAAAACATTCAGTACTTC	CASSLQGPENIQYF
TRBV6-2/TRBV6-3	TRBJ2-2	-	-	TGTGCCAGCAGTTCCGGTCCCAACACCGGGGAGCTGTTTTTT	CASSSGPNTGELFF
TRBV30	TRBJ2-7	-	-	TGTGCCTGGAGGTCAGGGAGCCTCCGAGAGCAGTACTTC	CAWRSGSLREQYF
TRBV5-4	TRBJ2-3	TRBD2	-	TGTGCCAGCAGGACCGGGACTACTAGGAGCACAGATACGCAGTATTTT	CASRTGTTRSTDTQYF
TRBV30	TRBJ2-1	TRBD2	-	TGTGCCTGGAGTGTAAAGACTAGCCGCCTCTACAATGAGCAGTTCTTC	CAWSVKTSRLYNEQFF
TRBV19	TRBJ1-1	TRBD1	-	TGTGCCAGTAGTATCGACAGGGAACGGACGACGCGAGAAGCTTTCTTT	CASSIDRERTTREAFF
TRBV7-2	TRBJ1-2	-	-	TGTGCCAGCAGCTTAACCGGGGGAAGGCTGGCAGGCGACTATGGCTACACCTTC	CASSLTGGRLAGDYGYTF
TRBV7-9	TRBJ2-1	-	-	TGTGCCAGCAGTACAGGAGCAGGGAATGAGCAGTTCTTC	CASSTGAGNEQFF
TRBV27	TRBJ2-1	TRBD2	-	TGTGCCAGCAGGCCGATGGCGCGGGAGGGGAATGAGCAGTTCTTC	CASRPMAREGNEQFF
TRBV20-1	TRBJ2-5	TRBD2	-	TGCAGTGCTAGAAAATCCTTTCTAGCGGGAGTATCAGAGACCCAGTACTTC	CSARKSFLAGVSETQYF
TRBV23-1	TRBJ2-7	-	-	TGCGCCAGCAGTCGAGGGGTCGACCCCGACGCCTACGAGCAGTACTTC	CASSRGVDPDAYEQYF
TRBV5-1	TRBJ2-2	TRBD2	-	TGCGCCAGCAGCCCCACCGGGAGGGACACCGGGGAGCTGTTTTTT	CASSPTGRDTGELFF
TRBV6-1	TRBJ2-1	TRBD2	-	TGTGCCAGCAGCAGTAGACTAGCGGGAGCAGGGAATGAGCAGTTCTTC	CASSSRLAGAGNEQFF
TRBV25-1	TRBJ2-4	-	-	TGTGCCAGCAGGGACGTCGGGAACATTCAGTACTTC	CASRDVGNIQYF
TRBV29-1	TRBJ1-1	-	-	TGCAGCGTTGGGGGCCTACTCGGTTTGGTCGAAGCTTTCTTT	CSVGGLLGLVEAFF
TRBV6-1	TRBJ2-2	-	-	TGTGCCAGCAGTAGGACCTTTCTAGGCACCGGGGAGCTGTTTTTT	CASSRTFLGTGELFF
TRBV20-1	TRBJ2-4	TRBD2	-	TGCAGTGCTCGGATAGGACTAGCAGTTCAGTACTTC	CSARIGLAVQYF
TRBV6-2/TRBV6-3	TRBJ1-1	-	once	TGTGCCAGCAGTTACGGGGGACGGGTGAACACTGAAGCTTTCTTT	CASSYGGRVNTEAFF